This passage covers 5 T cell receptor beta chains from one sample sequenced in a study of blood T cell repertoires in COVID-19. Sequencing used immunoSEQ multiplex PCR; TCRdb keeps in-frame clones, though not all of them. The sample holds 150,000 or so clones, 79% seen once. Sequencing was done on a sample of peripheral blood. The receptors come from an older woman with COVID-19, enrolled during active disease.

The genes are TRBV6-2 or TRBV6-3 and TRBJ2-7; 11 nucleotides match TRBD2. Looked up from germline, CDR1 is MNHEY and CDR2 is SVGEGT. After removal of 5 bases from V and 2 bases from J, the junction contained 2 bases not matched to a gene. The CDR3 totals 14 residues. Written as DNA, the CDR3 is TGTGCCAGCAGTCCACTAGCGGGAGCCTACGAGCAGTACTTC. This encodes CASSPLAGAYEQYF.

V gene TRBV27 combines with J gene TRBJ2-2; TRBD1 agrees at 7 bases. Per the germline V gene, CDR1 is MNHEY and CDR2 is SMNVEV (reference sequence). The CDR3 loop spans 15 amino acids. The ends lost 5 bases at V and 1 base at J; junction bases unmatched: 4. Here the CDR3 DNA reads TGTGCCAGCAGTCCGACAGGGAGGAACACCGGGGAGCTGTTTTTT. It is translated as CASSPTGRNTGELFF.

The chain links TRBV11-2 to TRBJ2-4, with D perhaps matching TRBD1 (5 bases). This CDR3 spans 13 amino acids. CDR1 is SGHAT and CDR2 is FQNNGV in the germline V gene. V lost 3 bases and J 8 bases, leaving 11 bases between the germline ends. CDR3 region: CASSFDLGDIQYF. CDR3 coding DNA: TGTGCCAGCAGCTTTGATTTAGGGGACATTCAGTACTTC.

The J gene is TRBJ1-5, the V gene TRBV6-2 or TRBV6-3; 10 bases match TRBD1. After removal of 2 bases from V and 7 bases from J, the junction contained 11 bases not matched to a gene. The V gene's germline CDR1 is MNHEY and CDR2 SVGEGT. The CDR3 consists of 17 residues. CDR3 sequence: CASSYTPGQGNRQPQHF. DNA for the CDR3: TGTGCCAGCAGTTACACCCCGGGACAGGGGAACCGGCAGCCCCAGCATTTT.

The CDR3 sequence: CASSVEPGRETQYF. Written as DNA, the CDR3 is TGTGCCAGCAGCGTAGAGCCAGGGAGGGAGACCCAGTACTTC. The chain carries TRBV9 and TRBJ2-5; possible D gene TRBD2, 6 bases. V lost 0 bases and J lost 5, with 11 bases in between. CDR1 is SGDLS and CDR2 is YYNGEE in the germline V gene. The CDR3 consists of 14 residues.